The sequence of this T cell receptor beta chain was determined in a study of shared clonotypes between healthy human individuals. Findings of the study overall: Represented diversity, genetic and exposure-history alike, was limited by few donors. Memory subsets generally showed smaller estimated richness than naive subsets did.

Replicate sorted-subset PCRs were loaded with around 0.2 ug DNA, about 28,000 T cell genomes. Method: immunoSEQ multiplex PCR; TCRdb's copy keeps in-frame clones and lacks some. This table holds about 690,000 clones, 90% found once. On this clone itself: Its antigen is not identified. This CDR3 is also generated by other DNA sequences in the sample.

CD45RO+ cells plus CCR7-negative CD45RA+ TemRA cells formed CD8 memory. There are 14 residues in the CDR3. Per germline, CDR1 MNHEY and CDR2 SMNVEV (reference sequence). V shed 2 bases and J shed 2 bases, with 9 bases lying between them. This TCR was sampled from a man aged 18-30 years in good health. Some clones in this sample may be carry-over from other donors' samples. The sample was memory CD8+ T cells from PBMCs. Regarding subset: CD45RO+ cells pooled with CCR7-negative TemRA cells. The chain joins TRBV27 to TRBJ1-2; possibly TRBD1 for D (6 bases). The CDR3 sequence: CASSLLGGNYGYTF. The CDR3 nucleotides read TGTGCCAGCAGTTTACTGGGGGGCAACTATGGCTACACCTTC.